A single sample gave rise to the 2 T cell receptor beta chains below, sequenced in a study of T cells in Graves' hyperthyroidism and ophthalmopathy. Amplification targeted TCR beta CDR3 regions from RNA transcripts. In the first-round RT-PCR of the TCR CDR3, the HTBI primer set was used. TCRdb passed the multiplex PCR reads through MiXCR, listing each CDR3 protein once. The table has about 560,000 distinct CDR3 sequences, approximately 15% seen once. The specimen was blood. The receptors stem from a woman in her thirties with Graves' hyperthyroidism.

This chain uses TRBV5-5 with TRBJ2-1, with 8 bases identical to TRBD2. The CDR3 is 14 amino acids. CDR1 is SGHKS, CDR2 YYEKEE, per germline (reference sequence). The V and J ends lost 6 bases and 9 bases, in that order; junction bases with no gene match: 11. CDR3 bases: TGTGCCAGCACCTATGCAGCGGGAGTCGGTGAGCAGTTCTTC. Translated: CASTYAAGVGEQFF.

This clonotype was counted ten times or more. The rearrangement joins TRBV6-2 or TRBV6-3 to TRBJ1-5; TRBD1 is a possible D gene (6 bases). V lost 6 bases, J lost 4 bases, and 16 bases lay in between. The CDR3 is made up of 15 amino acids. The V gene's germline CDR1 is MNHEY and CDR2 SVGEGT. CDR3 sequence reads: CASRRPGTTNQPQHF. The CDR3 nucleotides read TGTGCCAGCAGACGACCCGGGACAACAAATCAGCCCCAGCATTTT.